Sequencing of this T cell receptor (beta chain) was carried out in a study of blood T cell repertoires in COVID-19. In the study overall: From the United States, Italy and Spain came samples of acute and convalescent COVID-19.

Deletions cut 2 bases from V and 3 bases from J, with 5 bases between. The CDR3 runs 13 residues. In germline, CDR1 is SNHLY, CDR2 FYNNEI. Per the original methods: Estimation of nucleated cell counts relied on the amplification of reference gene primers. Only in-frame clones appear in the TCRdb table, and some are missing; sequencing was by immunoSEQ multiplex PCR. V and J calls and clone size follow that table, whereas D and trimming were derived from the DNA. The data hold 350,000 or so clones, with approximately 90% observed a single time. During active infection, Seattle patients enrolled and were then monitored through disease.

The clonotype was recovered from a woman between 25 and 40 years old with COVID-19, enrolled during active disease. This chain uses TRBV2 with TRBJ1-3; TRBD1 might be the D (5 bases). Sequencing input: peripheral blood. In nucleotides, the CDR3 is TGTGCCAGCAGTGAACAGGGTGGAAACACCATATATTTT. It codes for CASSEQGGNTIYF.